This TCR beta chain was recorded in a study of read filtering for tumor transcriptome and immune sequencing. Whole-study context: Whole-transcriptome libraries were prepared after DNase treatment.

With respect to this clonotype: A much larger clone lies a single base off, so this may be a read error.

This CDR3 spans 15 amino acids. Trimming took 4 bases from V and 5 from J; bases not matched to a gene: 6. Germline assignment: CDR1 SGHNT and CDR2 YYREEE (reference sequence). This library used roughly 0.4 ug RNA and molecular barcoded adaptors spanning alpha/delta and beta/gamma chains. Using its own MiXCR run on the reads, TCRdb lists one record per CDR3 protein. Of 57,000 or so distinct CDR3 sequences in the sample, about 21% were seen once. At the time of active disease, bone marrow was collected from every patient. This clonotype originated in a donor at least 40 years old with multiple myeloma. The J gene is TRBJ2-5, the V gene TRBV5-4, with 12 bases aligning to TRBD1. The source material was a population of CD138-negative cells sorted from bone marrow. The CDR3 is CASSTTGTGGETQYF. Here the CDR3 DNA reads TGTGCCAGCAGCACTACCGGGACAGGGGGCGAGACCCAGTACTTC.